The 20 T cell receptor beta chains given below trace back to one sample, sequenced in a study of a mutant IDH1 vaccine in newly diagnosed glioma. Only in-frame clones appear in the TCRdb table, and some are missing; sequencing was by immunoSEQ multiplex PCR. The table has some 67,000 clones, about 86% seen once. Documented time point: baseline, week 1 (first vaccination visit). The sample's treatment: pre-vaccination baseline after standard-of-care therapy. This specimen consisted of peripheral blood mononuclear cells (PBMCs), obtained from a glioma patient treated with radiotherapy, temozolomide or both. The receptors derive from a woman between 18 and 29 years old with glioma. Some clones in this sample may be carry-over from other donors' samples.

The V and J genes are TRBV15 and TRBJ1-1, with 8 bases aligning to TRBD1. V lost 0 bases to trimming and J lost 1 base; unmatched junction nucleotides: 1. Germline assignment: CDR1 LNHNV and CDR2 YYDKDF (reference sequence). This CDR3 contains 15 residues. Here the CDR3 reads CATSRDGTGNTEAFF. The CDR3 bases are TGTGCCACCAGCAGAGACGGGACAGGGAACACTGAAGCTTTCTTT.

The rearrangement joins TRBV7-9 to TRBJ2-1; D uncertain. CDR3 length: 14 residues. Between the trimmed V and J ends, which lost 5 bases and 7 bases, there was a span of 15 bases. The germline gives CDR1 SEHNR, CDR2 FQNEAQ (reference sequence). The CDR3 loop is CASSPPPPQNEQFF. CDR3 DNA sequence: TGTGCCAGCAGCCCTCCGCCCCCACAGAATGAGCAGTTCTTC.

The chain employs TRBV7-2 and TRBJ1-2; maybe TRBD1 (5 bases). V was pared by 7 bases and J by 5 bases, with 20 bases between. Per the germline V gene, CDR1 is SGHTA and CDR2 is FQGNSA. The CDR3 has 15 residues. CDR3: CASTPTRADLYGYTF. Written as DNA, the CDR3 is TGTGCCAGCACCCCAACCAGGGCGGATTTATATGGCTACACCTTC.

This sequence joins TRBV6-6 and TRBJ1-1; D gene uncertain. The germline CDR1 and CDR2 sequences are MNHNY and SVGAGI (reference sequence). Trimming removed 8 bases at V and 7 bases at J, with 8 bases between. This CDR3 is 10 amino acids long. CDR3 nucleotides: TGTGCCAGCTCGGCCGTTGAAGCTTTCTTT. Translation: CASSAVEAFF.

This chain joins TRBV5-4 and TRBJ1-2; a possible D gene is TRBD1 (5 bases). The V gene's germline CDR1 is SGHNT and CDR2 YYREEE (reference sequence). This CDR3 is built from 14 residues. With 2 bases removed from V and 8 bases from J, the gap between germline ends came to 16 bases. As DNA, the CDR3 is TGTGCCAGCAGCTTTCCCGCCAGGGTGGGAGGCTACACCTTC. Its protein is CASSFPARVGGYTF.

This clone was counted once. CDR3 bases: TGTGCCAGCAGCCGACAGGGTGGGGACGAGCAGTACTTC. As protein: CASSRQGGDEQYF. V is TRBV4-2 and J is TRBJ2-7, with 7 bases that match TRBD1. CDR1 and CDR2 from the germline V gene are LGHNA and YNFKEQ. The CDR3 totals 13 residues. J gave up 5 bases and V 4 bases, and 5 bases lay outside the gene matches.

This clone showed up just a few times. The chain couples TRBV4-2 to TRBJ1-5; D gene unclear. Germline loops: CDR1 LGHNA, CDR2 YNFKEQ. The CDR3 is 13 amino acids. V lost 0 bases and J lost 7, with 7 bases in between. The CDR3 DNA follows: TGTGCCAGCAGCCAAGAGCGTGGCCAGCCCCAGCATTTT. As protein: CASSQERGQPQHF.

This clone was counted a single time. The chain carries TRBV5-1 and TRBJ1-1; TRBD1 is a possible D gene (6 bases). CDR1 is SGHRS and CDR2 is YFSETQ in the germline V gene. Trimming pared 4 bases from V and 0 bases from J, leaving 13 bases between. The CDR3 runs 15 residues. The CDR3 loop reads CASSTWTDMNTEAFF. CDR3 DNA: TGCGCCAGCAGCACCTGGACAGACATGAACACTGAAGCTTTCTTT.

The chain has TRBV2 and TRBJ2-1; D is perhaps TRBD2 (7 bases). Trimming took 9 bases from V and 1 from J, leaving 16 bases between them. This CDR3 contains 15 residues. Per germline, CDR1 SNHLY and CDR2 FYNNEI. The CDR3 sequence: CARGGGDWSYNEQFF. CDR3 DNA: TGTGCCAGAGGGGGGGGAGATTGGTCCTACAATGAGCAGTTCTTC.

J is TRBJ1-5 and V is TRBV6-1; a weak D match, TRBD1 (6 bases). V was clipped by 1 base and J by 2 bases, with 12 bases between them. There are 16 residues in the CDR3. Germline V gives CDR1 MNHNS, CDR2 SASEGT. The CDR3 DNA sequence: TGTGCCAGCAGTGAAGACAGGCACAGGGGCAATCAGCCCCAGCATTTT. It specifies CASSEDRHRGNQPQHF.

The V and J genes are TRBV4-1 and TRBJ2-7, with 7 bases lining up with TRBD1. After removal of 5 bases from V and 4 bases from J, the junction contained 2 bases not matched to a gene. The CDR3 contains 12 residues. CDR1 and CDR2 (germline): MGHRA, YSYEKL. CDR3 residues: CASSSGGYEQYF. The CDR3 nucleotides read TGCGCCAGCAGCTCAGGGGGTTACGAGCAGTACTTC.

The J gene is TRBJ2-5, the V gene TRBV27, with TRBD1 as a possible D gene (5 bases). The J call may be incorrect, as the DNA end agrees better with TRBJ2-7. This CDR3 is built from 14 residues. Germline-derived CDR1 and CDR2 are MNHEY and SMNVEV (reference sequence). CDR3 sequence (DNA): TGTGCCAGCAGTTCCCTTGACAGCACCTACGAGCAGTACTTC. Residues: CASSSLDSTYEQYF.

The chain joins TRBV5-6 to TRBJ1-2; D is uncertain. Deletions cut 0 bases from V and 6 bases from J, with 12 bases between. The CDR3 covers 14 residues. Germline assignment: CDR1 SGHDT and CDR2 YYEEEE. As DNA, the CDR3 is TGTGCCAGCAGCTTGGGGGCAGACCCTCATGGCTACACCTTC. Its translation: CASSLGADPHGYTF.

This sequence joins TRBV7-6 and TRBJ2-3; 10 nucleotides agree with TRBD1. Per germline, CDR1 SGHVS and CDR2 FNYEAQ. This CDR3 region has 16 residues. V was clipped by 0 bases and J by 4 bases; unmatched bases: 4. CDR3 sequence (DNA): TGTGCCAGCAGCTTAGCGGGGGACAGGGGTTCAGATACGCAGTATTTT. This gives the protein CASSLAGDRGSDTQYF.

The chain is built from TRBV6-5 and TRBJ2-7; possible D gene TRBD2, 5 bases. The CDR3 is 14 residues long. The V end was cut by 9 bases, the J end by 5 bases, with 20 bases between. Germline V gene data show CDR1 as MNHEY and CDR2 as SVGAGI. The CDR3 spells CARTGRERLHEQYF. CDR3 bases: TGTGCCAGGACGGGAAGGGAGAGATTACACGAGCAGTACTTC.

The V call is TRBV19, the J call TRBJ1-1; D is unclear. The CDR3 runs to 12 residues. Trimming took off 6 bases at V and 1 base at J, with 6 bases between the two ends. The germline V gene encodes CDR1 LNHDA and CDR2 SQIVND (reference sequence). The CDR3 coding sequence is TGTGCCAGTAGGAGGGAGAACACTGAAGCTTTCTTT. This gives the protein CASRRENTEAFF.

DNA for the CDR3: TGTGCCAGCAGCCCCAAAACCAGGGGGAATGAGCAGTTCTTC. This gives the protein CASSPKTRGNEQFF. V is TRBV6-5 and J is TRBJ2-1, with 7 bases identical to TRBD1. The trim removed 6 bases at V and 7 bases at J, leaving 9 bases unmatched. The CDR3 spans 14 residues. Germline V CDR1 and CDR2: MNHEY, SVGAGI.

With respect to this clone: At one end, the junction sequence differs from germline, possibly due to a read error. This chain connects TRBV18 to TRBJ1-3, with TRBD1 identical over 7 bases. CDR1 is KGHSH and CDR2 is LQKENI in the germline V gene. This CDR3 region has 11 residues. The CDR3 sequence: CASSDSKGQTF. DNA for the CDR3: TGTGCCAGCTCAGACTCGAAGGGACAGACCTTT.

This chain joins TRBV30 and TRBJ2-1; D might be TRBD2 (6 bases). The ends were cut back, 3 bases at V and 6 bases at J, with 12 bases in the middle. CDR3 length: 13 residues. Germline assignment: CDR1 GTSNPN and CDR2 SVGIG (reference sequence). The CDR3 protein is CAWSGLSGNEQFF. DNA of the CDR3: TGTGCCTGGAGCGGCCTTAGCGGCAATGAGCAGTTCTTC.

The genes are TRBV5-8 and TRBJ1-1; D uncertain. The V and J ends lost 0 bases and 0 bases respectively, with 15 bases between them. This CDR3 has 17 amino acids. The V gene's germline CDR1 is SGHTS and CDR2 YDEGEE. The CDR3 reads CASSLELNSDMNTEAFF. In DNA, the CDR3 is TGTGCCAGCAGCTTGGAGTTGAACAGCGACATGAACACTGAAGCTTTCTTT.